This TCR beta chain appears in the sequencing data of a study of T cell repertoires in cytomegalovirus infection. Study background: Recently identified HLA-C-restricted CMV epitopes were among the peptides used.

V trimming: 1 base; J trimming: 2 bases; junction bases outside the gene matches: 6. Germline CDR1 SGHDT, CDR2 YYEEEE. The CDR3 totals 16 residues. On this clonotype itself: Antigen: not known.

Overall study results and limits: CMV-specific HLA-C-restricted TCR beta clonotypes dominated the ex vivo response. The cumulative frequency of public TCR beta families identified carriers of CMV plus the relevant HLA.

Each CDR3 protein is one row after TCRdb ran MiXCR on the reads. Of some 270,000 distinct CDR3 sequences in the sample, roughly a fifth were seen once. The V gene is TRBV5-6, the J gene TRBJ2-1; TRBD2 aligns across 7 bases. The receptor was derived from a human donor in good health (CMV status not recorded). Some clones in this sample may be carry-over from other donors' samples. The input for sequencing was cultured PBMCs, taken from culture after CMV antigen stimulation. The DNA of the CDR3 is TGTGCCAGCAGCTTGCTCCTAGCGGATACCTACAATGAGCAGTTCTTC. Its translation: CASSLLLADTYNEQFF.